The 25 T cell receptor beta chains in this list originate from one sample, sequenced in a study of glioma-infiltrating T cells. TCR alpha and beta CDR3 regions were amplified from RNA using iRepertoire nested multiplex PCR. In TCRdb, the multiplex PCR reads were re-called with MiXCR into one record per CDR3 protein. The repertoire holds some 180,000 distinct CDR3 sequences, about 32% seen once, with 20% in the top ten. Sequenced input: glioma tissue, nonneoplastic brain tissue, or PBMCs (not recorded which). These receptors were collected from a human donor with low-grade glioma or glioblastoma, undergoing nonglioma brain surgery, or in good health (not recorded which).

The CDR3 DNA reads as TGTGCCAGCAGCCAAGCCCCAGACAGCACCTACGAGCAGTACTTC. Amino acid sequence: CASSQAPDSTYEQYF. The gene calls are TRBV3-1 and TRBJ2-7; weak D call: TRBD1 (5 bases). The CDR3 totals 15 residues. Germline V gene data show CDR1 as LGHDT and CDR2 as YNNKEL (reference sequence). V was clipped by 1 base and J by 2 bases, with 12 bases between them.

This clonotype was detected many times. The chain carries TRBV28 and TRBJ1-6, with D unclear. This CDR3 is built from 13 residues. V lost 2 bases and J 6 bases, leaving 5 bases between the germline ends. The germline V gene encodes CDR1 MDHEN and CDR2 SYDVKM. The CDR3 is CASSLRGNSPLHF. The CDR3 nucleotides are TGTGCCAGCAGTTTACGGGGTAATTCACCCCTCCACTTT.

This clonotype was picked up many times. This chain connects TRBV20-1 to TRBJ1-6; D gene unclear. Germline-derived CDR1 and CDR2 are DFQATT and SNEGSKA (reference sequence). The V gene lost 5 bases and the J gene lost 9 bases, with 17 bases spanning the gap. The CDR3 is made up of 14 amino acids. The CDR3 DNA reads as TGCAGTGCTCAGGTGGGAGTGGTGGTTTCACCCCTCCACTTT. Translated, it gives CSAQVGVVVSPLHF.

This clonotype was found many times. The J gene is TRBJ2-3, the V gene TRBV6-6; D not resolved. V lost 0 bases, J lost 0 bases, and 4 bases lay in between. The CDR3 runs to 14 residues. Per germline, CDR1 MNHNY and CDR2 SVGAGI (reference sequence). CDR3 nucleotides: TGTGCCAGCAGTTACTCAATCAGCACAGATACGCAGTATTTT. This encodes CASSYSISTDTQYF.

V is TRBV30 and J is TRBJ2-1, with 9 bases that match TRBD2. Per the germline V gene, CDR1 is GTSNPN and CDR2 is SVGIG (reference sequence). V dropped 4 bases and J dropped 6; count of bases not matched to a gene: 10. The CDR3 is 15 amino acids. Written as DNA, the CDR3 is TGTGCCTGGATAAAGGCGGGAGGGCCCGGCAATGAGCAGTTCTTC. Translated: CAWIKAGGPGNEQFF.

The table lists this clonotype with many counts. The rearrangement uses TRBV19 and TRBJ2-3; D is perhaps TRBD1 or TRBD2 (5 bases each). The CDR3 has 18 amino acids. Germline V gives CDR1 LNHDA, CDR2 SQIVND (reference sequence). The V end lost 5 bases, the J end lost 5 bases, and 26 bases lay between the germline ends. The CDR3 protein is CASSDQGFGTSAGDTQYF. The CDR3 coding sequence is TGTGCCAGTAGTGACCAAGGATTCGGGACCAGCGCCGGAGATACGCAGTATTTT.

Concerning this clonotype itself: Given the absence of the conserved phenylalanine or tryptophan at the CDR3 end, a read error is likely. No DNA is shown, since the ends of the CDR3 on it are uncertain; the CDR3 is the one TCRdb lists. The chain's CDR3 is CASSWGQGAIYEKYL. The chain couples TRBV27 to TRBJ2-7; no DNA check was done on the table's D call, TRBD1. CDR1 and CDR2 from the germline V gene are MNHEY and SMNVEV (reference sequence). The CDR3 spans 15 amino acids, including both terminal residues.

For this clonotype: A single base separates this from a much larger clone, so it may be a read error. CDR3 coding DNA: TGCGCCAGCAGCAAAGACAAGGATCTAGACATTCAGTACTTC. Its translation is CASSKDKDLDIQYF. The genes are TRBV5-1 and TRBJ2-4, with D uncertain. The CDR3 consists of 14 residues. The germline V gene encodes CDR1 SGHRS and CDR2 YFSETQ. Between the trimmed V and J ends, which lost 4 bases and 8 bases, there was a span of 16 bases.

This clonotype was observed many times. The chain links TRBV6-2 or TRBV6-3 to TRBJ2-1, with D perhaps matching TRBD2 (6 bases). Germline V CDR1 and CDR2: MNHEY, SVGEGT. V was clipped by 5 bases and J by 4 bases, with 9 bases between them. The CDR3 extends over 13 amino acids. The CDR3 coding sequence is TGTGCCAGCAGTGGGGGACTTTACAATGAGCAGTTCTTC. Translation: CASSGGLYNEQFF.

This chain links TRBV28 with TRBJ1-1; D is unclear. Germline loops: CDR1 MDHEN, CDR2 SYDVKM. This CDR3 is built from 17 residues. The CDR3 DNA follows: TGTTCCCGCAGTTTTTCCCGCGGCCAGAGAATGACCCCTGAAGCTTTCTTT. Translation: CSRSFSRGQRMTPEAFF.

This clonotype appeared many times. The rearrangement links TRBV15 to TRBJ1-3; D unclear. CDR3 size: 14 residues. The germline V and J ends were trimmed by 1 base and 2 bases, with 6 bases remaining between them. CDR1 and CDR2 (germline): LNHNV, YYDKDF (reference sequence). The CDR3 DNA reads TGTGCCACCAGCAGAGGGGAGACTGGAAACACCATATATTTT. This translates into CATSRGETGNTIYF.

This clonotype appeared a few times. The chain carries TRBV7-9 and TRBJ2-1, with TRBD2 identical over 11 bases. The V gene end was trimmed by 6 bases and the J gene end by 12 bases; junction bases not matched to a gene: 13. Looked up from germline, CDR1 is SEHNR and CDR2 is FQNEAQ (reference sequence). CDR3 length: 15 residues. CDR3: CASSRIAGGTPGQFF. The CDR3 nucleotides read TGTGCCAGCAGTAGAATAGCGGGAGGGACCCCGGGGCAGTTCTTC.

As to this clonotype: This could be a read error, since a much larger clone is one nucleotide away. The chain has TRBV20-1 and TRBJ2-3; 10 nucleotides match TRBD2. The germline V gene has CDR1 DFQATT and CDR2 SNEGSKA (reference sequence). With V trimmed by 0 bases and J by 8 bases, 14 bases remained unmatched. The CDR3 consists of 17 residues. CDR3 in DNA: TGCAGTGCTAGAGATCAACCTTCTAGCGGGAGATCAGGTACGCAGTATTTT. Protein product: CSARDQPSSGRSGTQYF.

This clonotype occurred many times. The chain carries TRBV3-1 and TRBJ2-7; no definite D call. The CDR3 spans 14 residues. The V gene's germline CDR1 is LGHDT and CDR2 YNNKEL (reference sequence). V lost 0 bases and J 7 bases, leaving 13 bases between the germline ends. CDR3 DNA sequence: TGTGCCAGCAGCCAAGAGTTTAAGCGTGATGAGCAGTACTTC. The encoded protein is CASSQEFKRDEQYF.

The genes are TRBV5-1 and TRBJ2-5; 8 nucleotides agree with TRBD1. The germline V gene encodes CDR1 SGHRS and CDR2 YFSETQ. This CDR3 region has 17 residues. The V and J ends lost 3 bases and 1 base, in that order; junction bases with no gene match: 11. This CDR3 reads CASSSRQSRGRQETQYF. The DNA of the CDR3 is TGCGCCAGCAGCTCCCGCCAGAGCAGGGGGCGCCAAGAGACCCAGTACTTC.

This chain joins TRBV13 and TRBJ2-3, with D possibly TRBD1 on 6 matching bases. The CDR3 length is 16 residues. V dropped 4 bases and J dropped 2 bases, with 16 bases sitting between them. CDR1 PRHDT and CDR2 FYEKMQ come from the germline V gene (reference sequence). In DNA, the CDR3 is TGTGCCAGCAGCTACCGAGAGGGGGACCTCACAGATACGCAGTATTTT. It codes for CASSYREGDLTDTQYF. Full variable domain (remainder filled in from reference TRBV13 and TRBJ2-3): AAGVIQSPRHLIKEKRETATLKCYPIPRHDTVYWYQQGPGQDPQFLISFYEKMQSDKGSIPDRFSAQQFSDYHSELNMSSLELGDSALYFCASSYREGDLTDTQYFGPGTRLTVL.

There are many counts of this clonotype. The V call is TRBV20-1, the J call TRBJ1-2, with D possibly being TRBD1 (5 bases). CDR1 is DFQATT, CDR2 SNEGSKA, per germline (reference sequence). Trimming took 6 bases from V and 0 from J, leaving 11 bases between them. The CDR3 length is 13 residues. DNA for the CDR3: TGCAGTGCGTACAGGCCCGCTAACTATGGCTACACCTTC. It codes for CSAYRPANYGYTF.

The V gene is TRBV5-1, the J gene TRBJ2-7; 11 bases are a match to TRBD2. Germline V gene lookup returns CDR1 SGHRS and CDR2 YFSETQ. V was pared by 4 bases and J by 3 bases, with 9 bases of the junction left unmatched. The CDR3 covers 16 residues. The chain's CDR3 is CASSMSTSGSVYEQYF. For the CDR3, the DNA is TGCGCCAGCAGCATGAGTACTAGCGGGAGTGTCTACGAGCAGTACTTC.

In this sample, this clonotype turned up many times. The genes are TRBV27 and TRBJ2-7, with D possibly TRBD1 on 5 matching bases. V was cut by 6 bases and J by 3 bases, with 12 bases left in between. This CDR3 is built from 13 residues. The germline V gene has CDR1 MNHEY and CDR2 SMNVEV (reference sequence). CDR3 DNA sequence: TGTGCCAGCAGCTGGGGCGGAGACTACGAGCAGTACTTC. Its translation is CASSWGGDYEQYF.

With respect to this clonotype: This may arise from a read error, as a much more abundant clone is one base away. The genes are TRBV25-1 and TRBJ2-7, with 7 bases lining up with TRBD2. Germline CDR1 MGHDK, CDR2 SYGVNS. This CDR3 has 15 amino acids. CDR3 in DNA: TGTGCCAGCAGTGGACCAGGGCTAGCGGCCTACGGGCAGTACTTC. Its translation is CASSGPGLAAYGQYF.

This sequence joins TRBV12-5 and TRBJ2-1; D may be TRBD2 (5 bases). The CDR3 loop spans 15 amino acids. V lost 1 base to trimming and J lost 7 bases, with 14 bases between them. The germline gives CDR1 LGHNT, CDR2 FRNRAP. DNA for the CDR3: TGTGCTAGTGGTTTGGCCATCGGTCGGGGAAATGAGCAGTTCTTC. As protein: CASGLAIGRGNEQFF. Combining the CDR3 with reference TRBV12-5 and TRBJ2-1 gives the whole variable domain DARVTQTPRHKVTEMGQEVTMRCQPILGHNTVFWYRQTMMQGLELLAYFRNRAPLDDSGMPKDRFSAEMPDATLATLKIQPSEPRDSAVYFCASGLAIGRGNEQFFGPGTRLTVL.

The CDR3 DNA sequence: TGTGCCAGCAGTGAACTGAGCGGGAGCTACAATGAGCAGTTCTTC. Translation: CASSELSGSYNEQFF. The chain couples TRBV6-1 to TRBJ2-1, with 8 bases lining up with TRBD2. With V trimmed by 2 bases and J by 3 bases, 3 bases remained unmatched. CDR1 and CDR2 from the germline V gene are MNHNS and SASEGT. This CDR3 has 15 amino acids.

Many counts were recorded for this clonotype. The chain couples TRBV10-3 to TRBJ1-5; no firm D call. Germline V lookup: CDR1 ENHRY, CDR2 SYGVKD. Trimming shortened V by 2 bases and J by 5 bases, and 7 bases separated the two germline ends. CDR3 length equals 13 residues. The CDR3 loop is CAISEDQYQPQHF. In nucleotides, the CDR3 is TGTGCCATCAGTGAGGATCAATATCAGCCCCAGCATTTT.

This clonotype was picked up a small number of times. This rearrangement joins TRBV7-3 to TRBJ1-6; D might be TRBD1 (5 bases). This CDR3 contains 14 residues. Trimming cost V 0 bases and J 8 bases, with 8 bases left between them. Germline V gene sequence: CDR1 SGHTA, CDR2 FQGTGA. The CDR3 is CASSLTTADSPLHF. CDR3 DNA: TGTGCCAGCAGCTTAACGACAGCTGATTCACCCCTCCACTTT.

This clonotype has more than one count but fewer than ten. The rearrangement joins TRBV19 to TRBJ1-5, with a weak D call TRBD1 (5 bases). Per the germline V gene, CDR1 is LNHDA and CDR2 is SQIVND (reference sequence). V lost 5 bases, J lost 7 bases, and 12 bases lay in between. This CDR3 comprises 13 residues. The CDR3 protein is CASSAGRLQPQHF. CDR3 sequence (DNA): TGTGCCAGTAGTGCAGGGAGGCTGCAGCCCCAGCATTTT.